A single sample is the source of the 11 T cell receptor beta chains below, sequenced in a study of shared clonotypes between healthy human individuals. Some clones are missing from TCRdb's copy, which holds only in-frame ones; the method was immunoSEQ multiplex PCR. The sample carries around 180,000 clones, over 80% recorded once. The sequencing input was naive CD4+ T cells sorted from blood. Specified subset: CD45RA+ positively selected. These receptors came from a woman in her thirties in good health.

V gene TRBV28 combines with J gene TRBJ1-5, with D possibly being TRBD1 (5 bases). Trimming took 5 bases from V and 4 from J, leaving 12 bases between them. Germline V gives CDR1 MDHEN, CDR2 SYDVKM. This CDR3 has 14 amino acids. This CDR3 is CASSPGTANQPQHF. Here the CDR3 DNA reads TGTGCCAGCAGTCCCGGGACCGCGAATCAGCCCCAGCATTTT.

In DNA, the CDR3 is TGTGCCAGTGGAGGGACAGGCGGTACGCATTTT. It is translated as CASGGTGGTHF. The chain employs TRBV19 and TRBJ1-5; 8 bases agree with TRBD1. Germline V gene data show CDR1 as LNHDA and CDR2 as SQIVND (reference sequence). V shed 8 bases and J 15 bases; nucleotides not matched to a gene: 9. The CDR3 totals 11 residues.

The CDR3 sequence is CASSPTKGKNEKLFF. The DNA of the CDR3 is TGTGCCAGCAGCCCAACGAAGGGGAAGAATGAAAAACTGTTTTTT. The chain combines TRBV7-9 with TRBJ1-4; D may be TRBD1 (5 bases). With 5 bases removed from V and 5 bases from J, the gap between germline ends came to 15 bases. This CDR3 contains 15 residues. Germline CDR1 reads SEHNR; CDR2 reads FQNEAQ (reference sequence).

This chain joins TRBV28 and TRBJ1-1; weak D call: TRBD1 (5 bases). Trimming took 1 base from V and 0 from J, leaving 18 bases between them. CDR1 MDHEN and CDR2 SYDVKM come from the germline V gene. The CDR3 contains 18 residues. As DNA, the CDR3 is TGTGCCAGCAGTTTATCGGGGCTCTCGGGCCGGATGAACACTGAAGCTTTCTTT. It codes for CASSLSGLSGRMNTEAFF.

The CDR3 nucleotides read TGCAGCGTAGGAGTTGGGAGGTCCTACGAGCAGTACTTC. Translated: CSVGVGRSYEQYF. The chain combines TRBV29-1 with TRBJ2-7; D is possibly TRBD2 (6 bases). The CDR3 sequence is 13 residues long. V gave up 6 bases and J gave up 1 base, with 13 bases separating them. The germline V gene has CDR1 SQVTM and CDR2 ANQGSEA.

This clone has a single count. The chain uses TRBV13 and TRBJ2-7, with 7 bases identical to TRBD1. V lost 2 bases, J lost 5 bases, and 12 bases stayed unmatched. CDR1 is PRHDT, CDR2 FYEKMQ, per germline (reference sequence). The CDR3 runs 16 residues. The CDR3: CASSLSKRQGFHEQYF. CDR3 DNA: TGTGCCAGCAGCTTATCAAAACGACAGGGCTTTCACGAGCAGTACTTC.

The J gene is TRBJ1-4, the V gene TRBV15, with a possible D match to TRBD1 (6 bases). The V end was cut by 0 bases, the J end by 8 bases, with 13 bases between. Germline CDR1 LNHNV, CDR2 YYDKDF (reference sequence). This CDR3 is 15 amino acids long. The CDR3 DNA reads as TGTGCCACCAGCAGAGATAGCACGACAGGAGAAAAACTGTTTTTT. Translating it yields CATSRDSTTGEKLFF.

The chain's CDR3 is CASLGGTVSGISYEQYF. Here the CDR3 DNA reads TGTGCCAGCTTGGGGGGCACCGTAAGCGGAATCTCCTACGAGCAGTACTTC. The genes are TRBV28 and TRBJ2-5, with D tentatively TRBD1 or TRBD2 (6 bases each). The DNA matches TRBJ2-7 better at its end, which makes the J call doubtful. Germline V lookup: CDR1 MDHEN, CDR2 SYDVKM. The CDR3 runs 17 residues.

The rearrangement joins TRBV6-5 to TRBJ1-1; D may be TRBD1 (5 bases). CDR1 is MNHEY, CDR2 SVGAGI, per germline. The CDR3 loop spans 13 amino acids. V was clipped by 11 bases and J by 5 bases, with 18 bases between them. Here the CDR3 DNA reads TGTGCCTCTCGGGGCTCTGAGGGGACTGAAGCTTTCTTT. It encodes CASRGSEGTEAFF.

J is TRBJ2-2 and V is TRBV7-6; perhaps TRBD2 as D (6 bases). This CDR3 is 14 amino acids long. The V gene's germline CDR1 is SGHVS and CDR2 FNYEAQ. Deletions cut 5 bases from V and 7 bases from J, with 14 bases between. CDR3 coding DNA: TGTGCCAGCAGCCAAACGGGAGTTGGCGGGGAGCTGTTTTTT. Encoded protein: CASSQTGVGGELFF.

The gene calls are TRBV28 and TRBJ1-1; D gene uncertain. CDR3 length: 15 amino acids. V lost 2 bases, J lost 5 bases, and 15 bases lay in between. In germline, CDR1 is MDHEN, CDR2 SYDVKM. This CDR3 reads CASSLARSLGTEAFF. For the CDR3, the DNA is TGTGCCAGCAGTTTAGCCAGAAGCCTGGGGACTGAAGCTTTCTTT.